The 16 T cell receptor beta chains listed next were all sequenced from one sample in a study of tumor-infiltrating lymphocytes in primary liver carcinoma. For each extraction, RNA and DNA were obtained together from approximately 20-30 mg of unsorted bulk tissue. From 450 to 600 ng total RNA, TCR beta cDNA was generated with a primer in the constant region. Three nested multiplex PCR rounds of slightly modified ARM-PCR generated TCR beta libraries. TRBV1-TRBV30 forward primers paired with a C-beta reverse primer were used in the first two PCR rounds, which ran about 11 cycles each. TCRdb reprocessed the multiplex PCR reads via MiXCR and lists one record per CDR3 protein. The data show roughly 78,000 distinct CDR3 sequences, roughly two thirds seen once. The sequenced sample was liver tumor tissue from sampling region 4. Subset specified: tumor region T4, right-lateral pole. These receptors all stem from a woman aged 55 to 70 with primary liver carcinoma and hepatitis B virus infection.

On this clonotype: Germline is not matched at one junction end, which may reflect a read error. This rearrangement joins TRBV6-1 to TRBJ2-7; 7 positions agree with TRBD2. Germline-derived CDR1 and CDR2 are MNHNS and SASEGT. The CDR3 covers 16 residues. The CDR3 is CTSSSGSGGRYYEQYF. For the CDR3, the DNA is TGTACCAGCAGTTCCGGGTCGGGGGGACGGTACTACGAGCAGTATTTC.

This clonotype was detected a few times. An end of the junction differs from the germline gene, which may be a read error. The J gene is TRBJ2-2, the V gene TRBV12-3 or TRBV12-4; D gene uncertain. There are 14 residues in the CDR3. DNA of the CDR3: TGTGCCATCAGTTTAGGGCAGCTGACCGGGGAGCTGTTTTTT. This translates into CAISLGQLTGELFF.

The sample holds many counts of this clonotype. The gene calls are TRBV28 and TRBJ1-2; 7 bases fit TRBD1. Trimming removed 6 bases from V and 8 bases from J; junction bases left unmatched: 6. CDR1 is MDHEN, CDR2 SYDVKM, per germline. The CDR3 is 12 amino acids. The CDR3 sequence is CASRLQGSGYTF. For the CDR3, the DNA is TGTGCCAGCAGGCTACAGGGGAGCGGCTACACCTTC.

About this clonotype itself: Just one base apart from a much larger clone, this may be a read error. V and J are TRBV5-1 and TRBJ1-2, with no clear D. Germline V CDR1 and CDR2: SGHRS, YFSETQ. The CDR3 sequence is 12 residues long. The chain's CDR3 is CASSLEVGGCTF. The CDR3 DNA is TGCGCCAGCAGCTTGGAGGTGGGCGGCTGCACCTTC. Based on the CDR3 plus reference TRBV5-1 and TRBJ1-2, the full variable domain is KAGVTQTPRYLIKTRGQQVTLSCSPISGHRSVSWYQQTPGQGLQFLFEYFSETQRNKGNFPGRFSGRQFSNSRSEMNVSTLELGDSALYLCASSLEVGGCTFGSGTRLTVV.

The chain has TRBV29-1 and TRBJ2-1; 8 bases map to TRBD1. Germline V CDR1 and CDR2: SQVTM, ANQGSEA. The V and J ends lost 6 bases and 1 base, in that order; junction bases with no gene match: 5. The CDR3 covers 14 residues. The CDR3 spells CSVRTGQSYNEQFF. CDR3 bases: TGCAGCGTGAGGACAGGGCAATCCTACAATGAGCAGTTCTTC.

On this clonotype itself: Germline and junction disagree at one end, which may indicate a read error. CDR3 in amino acids: CASNLAGEGTDTQYF. DNA of the CDR3: TGCGCCAGCAACTTAGCGGGAGAGGGCACAGATACGCAGTATTTT. The rearrangement links TRBV6-4 to TRBJ2-3; 9 nucleotides agree with TRBD2. The CDR3 is 15 residues long. Germline values: CDR1 MRHNA, CDR2 SNTAGT.

Remarks on this clonotype: Germline and junction disagree at one end, which may indicate a read error. The V and J genes are TRBV28 and TRBJ2-3; D gene uncertain. CDR3 length: 14 amino acids. Germline values: CDR1 MDHEN, CDR2 SYDVKM. This chain's CDR3 is CANSFVYYTDTQYF. The CDR3 nucleotides are TGTGCCAACAGTTTTGTGTATTACACAGATACGCAGTATTTT.

The J gene is TRBJ2-5, the V gene TRBV29-1; 13 positions agree with TRBD2. Germline loops: CDR1 SQVTM, CDR2 ANQGSEA. This CDR3 spans 15 amino acids. V lost 5 bases and J lost 4; bases outside the gene matches: 7. The CDR3 loop reads CSVRTSGSWAETQYF. The CDR3 region has the DNA TGCAGCGTTCGGACTAGCGGGAGTTGGGCAGAGACCCAGTACTTC. The whole variable domain, filled in from reference TRBV29-1 and TRBJ2-5, reads SAVISQKPSRDICQRGTSLTIQCQVDSQVTMMFWYRQQPGQSLTLIATANQGSEATYESGFVIDKFPISRPNLTFSTLTVSNMSPEDSSIYLCSVRTSGSWAETQYFGPGTRLLVL.

On this clonotype: At one boundary the junction diverges from the germline segment, which might be a read error. The chain is built from TRBV4-1 and TRBJ2-1, with D tentatively TRBD1 (6 bases). This CDR3 contains 17 residues. The V gene's germline CDR1 is MGHRA and CDR2 YSYEKL. The CDR3: CASNQVYYQGGRNEQFF. CDR3 sequence (DNA): TGCGCCAGCAACCAAGTTTACTATCAAGGGGGACGCAATGAGCAGTTCTTC.

The chain carries TRBV2 and TRBJ2-3; D gene unclear. V was trimmed by 6 bases and J by 3 bases, leaving 10 bases between them. The CDR3 has 13 residues. CDR1 is SNHLY and CDR2 is FYNNEI in the germline V gene. The CDR3 spells CASRPTRTDTQYF. CDR3 sequence (DNA): TGTGCCAGCAGACCCACCCGGACAGATACGCAGTATTTT.

Points on this clonotype: It may be a read error: a sequence one base away is much more abundant. The rearrangement uses TRBV28 and TRBJ1-1; no clear D gene. V lost 10 bases to trimming and J lost 0 bases, with 15 bases between them. This CDR3 has 14 amino acids. CDR1 is MDHEN and CDR2 is SYDVKM in the germline V gene. The CDR3 protein is CATLSVQLNTEAFF. CDR3 DNA sequence: TGTGCCACCCTTTCGGTACAGCTGAACACTGAAGCTTTCTTT.

V gene TRBV30 combines with J gene TRBJ2-7; a possible D gene is TRBD1 (6 bases). CDR1 is GTSNPN and CDR2 is SVGIG in the germline V gene (reference sequence). CDR3 length: 15 amino acids. Deletions cut 4 bases from V and 4 bases from J, with 20 bases between. The CDR3 DNA sequence: TGTGCCTGGACCCTCAGGGACAAGGGGCTTTACGAGCAGTACTTC. Protein sequence: CAWTLRDKGLYEQYF.

This clonotype occurred many times. The chain recombines TRBV28 with TRBJ1-2; 10 nucleotides agree with TRBD1. The CDR3 spans 16 residues. Germline-derived CDR1 and CDR2 are MDHEN and SYDVKM. J lost 7 bases, V lost 4 bases, and 12 bases had no gene match. This CDR3 is CASSSRRDRGSGGYTF. In DNA, the CDR3 is TGTGCCAGCAGTTCCCGGCGGGACAGGGGATCGGGTGGCTACACCTTC.

This clonotype was counted at least ten times. The rearrangement joins TRBV4-1 to TRBJ2-1, with 12 bases identical to TRBD2. The CDR3 has 16 amino acids. After removal of 0 bases from V and 10 bases from J, the junction contained 7 bases not matched to a gene. CDR1 and CDR2 (germline): MGHRA, YSYEKL. The CDR3 DNA reads as TGCGCCAGCAGCCAAGATGTTGGACTAGCGGGGCGGGAGCAGTTCTTC. Translated, it gives CASSQDVGLAGREQFF.

Only one count was recorded for this clonotype. It is likely a read error, because the conserved phenylalanine at the end of the CDR3 is missing. This chain connects TRBV11-3 to TRBJ2-1; D is unclear. The germline V gene encodes CDR1 SGHNT and CDR2 YENEEA. The CDR3 is made up of 17 amino acids. The CDR3 coding sequence is TGTGCCAGCAGCTTAGGCCCCAGGAGTTTTTCCTACAATGGGCAGTTCATC. It encodes CASSLGPRSFSYNGQFI.

This clonotype was seen only once. A junction end diverges from the germline sequence, so it may reflect a read error. The chain employs TRBV6-5 and TRBJ2-5, with D maybe TRBD2 (6 bases). The CDR3 contains 15 residues. Germline loops: CDR1 MNHEY, CDR2 SVGAGI. In DNA, the CDR3 is TGTACCAGCAGTTACATTGGTGCGGGAAGAAAGACCCAGTACTTC. Translation: CTSSYIGAGRKTQYF.